Listed here are 2 T cell receptor beta chains from one sample, sequenced in a study of beta chain features in type 1 diabetes. Findings of the study overall: Across all four CD4+ subsets, people with type 1 diabetes showed modestly shorter TCRB CDR3s.

Their antigens are not known. Sequenced material consisted of expressed TCRB transcripts (all of the isolated RNA was reverse transcribed). Clones were sequenced by immunoSEQ multiplex PCR, and TCRdb holds only the in-frame ones, with some missing. Of 600,000 to 700,000 clones in the sample, approximately 13% are singletons; the top ten hold around 0.12%. Material: naive CD4+ T cells from blood. These receptors came from a man aged 25-45 years with type 1 diabetes.

This clone was found a few times. The CDR3 nucleotides are TGTGCCATCAGATCGATGACCCGCCACGAGCAGTACTTC. It specifies CAIRSMTRHEQYF. J is TRBJ2-7 and V is TRBV10-3; unclear D gene. The CDR3 extends over 13 amino acids. CDR1 and CDR2 from the germline V gene are ENHRY and SYGVKD. Trimming shortened V by 6 bases and J by 5 bases, and 14 bases separated the two germline ends.

The CDR3 sequence is CAISQRTGSPLHF. DNA for the CDR3: TGTGCCATCTCTCAAAGGACGGGTTCACCCCTCCACTTT. The rearrangement links TRBV6-6 to TRBJ1-6; D unclear. The V gene's germline CDR1 is MNHNY and CDR2 SVGAGI (reference sequence). This CDR3 has 13 residues. Trimming removed 10 bases from V and 9 bases from J, with 16 bases in between.